Each of the 15 T cell receptor beta chains below was sequenced from the same sample in a study of T cell changes during pregnancy in multiple sclerosis. Profiling relied on immunoSEQ multiplex PCR, and the TCRdb table lists in-frame clones only, not all of them. The sample holds 55,000 to 80,000 clones, 94% seen once. The starting material was peripheral blood, obtained in the third trimester of pregnancy. The receptors stem from a female donor with multiple sclerosis, enrolled in a pregnancy study.

The chain recombines TRBV5-6 with TRBJ2-6; no reliable D call. The V gene lost 4 bases and the J gene lost 4 bases, with 9 bases spanning the gap. Germline V gives CDR1 SGHDT, CDR2 YYEEEE. The length of the CDR3 is 14 residues. The CDR3 bases are TGTGCCAGCAGCCCATCGAGGGGGGCCAACGTCCTGACTTTC. This translates into CASSPSRGANVLTF.

This clone was seen a handful of times. The chain has TRBV29-1 and TRBJ1-2; D might be TRBD1 (6 bases). This CDR3 spans 12 amino acids. V lost 5 bases and J 6 bases, leaving 13 bases between the germline ends. Germline values: CDR1 SQVTM, CDR2 ANQGSEA. CDR3 coding DNA: TGCAGCGTTCAGGGGATGAGGGATGGCTACACCTTC. It translates to CSVQGMRDGYTF.

The rearrangement joins TRBV7-9 to TRBJ2-2; D gene ambiguous. The germline V gene encodes CDR1 SEHNR and CDR2 FQNEAQ (reference sequence). V was pared by 6 bases and J by 6 bases, with 8 bases between. The CDR3 sequence is 12 residues long. The CDR3: CASSIVSGELFF. CDR3 bases: TGTGCCAGCAGTATCGTGTCCGGGGAGCTGTTTTTT.

The J gene is TRBJ2-7, the V gene TRBV9; 12 bases map to TRBD2. The germline V gene has CDR1 SGDLS and CDR2 YYNGEE. The CDR3 spans 19 residues. With V trimmed by 0 bases and J by 0 bases, 10 bases remained unmatched. CDR3 residues: CASSVEDPLAGGPSYEQYF. The CDR3, as DNA: TGTGCCAGCAGCGTAGAGGATCCACTAGCGGGGGGCCCCTCCTACGAGCAGTACTTC.

The chain carries TRBV7-2 and TRBJ1-2, with D possibly matching TRBD1 (5 bases). The CDR3 has 15 residues. Trimming removed 5 bases from V and 5 bases from J, with 18 bases in between. In germline, CDR1 is SGHTA, CDR2 FQGNSA. DNA for the CDR3: TGTGCCAGCAGCGCGGGGGGGTCAGGCGGATATGGCTACACCTTC. Translated: CASSAGGSGGYGYTF.

This clone was detected once. The rearrangement uses TRBV6-5 and TRBJ1-3, with 8 bases that match TRBD1. The length of the CDR3 is 14 residues. Trimming took 6 bases from V and 7 from J; bases not matched to a gene: 8. Germline assignment: CDR1 MNHEY and CDR2 SVGAGI. The CDR3 nucleotides read TGTGCCAGCAGCCTAGCAGGGGGCAGGAACACCATATATTTT. This encodes CASSLAGGRNTIYF.

The CDR3 loop reads CARLYRPGVPTGELFF. The CDR3 DNA follows: TGTGCCAGATTGTACAGACCAGGGGTTCCCACCGGGGAGCTGTTTTTT. The rearrangement uses TRBV7-5 and TRBJ2-2; TRBD1 is taken as the D call from the table, unchecked against the DNA. TRBV7-5 is termed a pseudogene. This CDR3 has 16 amino acids.

V gene TRBV7-9 combines with J gene TRBJ1-1, with D possibly matching TRBD1 (5 bases). The CDR3 extends over 15 amino acids. Germline CDR1 is SEHNR and CDR2 is FQNEAQ (reference sequence). Deletions cut 1 base from V and 5 bases from J, with 14 bases between. The CDR3 reads CASSLGPLGGTEAFF. The CDR3 DNA reads as TGTGCCAGCAGCTTAGGACCGTTGGGGGGGACTGAAGCTTTCTTT.

This sequence joins TRBV9 and TRBJ2-3; TRBD2 matches at 8 bases. CDR1 and CDR2 (germline): SGDLS, YYNGEE. This CDR3 region has 17 residues. The V gene end was trimmed by 2 bases and the J gene end by 1 base; junction bases not matched to a gene: 9. The CDR3 DNA is TGTGCCAGCAGCGTCACTCCCCGGCGGGGGGGCACAGATACGCAGTATTTT. Translating it yields CASSVTPRRGGTDTQYF.

The chain uses TRBV2 and TRBJ2-2; 8 bases are a match to TRBD1. Germline trimming cut 4 bases from V and 4 bases from J; bases unmatched to any gene: 5. CDR3 length: 15 residues. From germline, CDR1 is SNHLY and CDR2 FYNNEI. The CDR3 coding sequence is TGTGCCAGCAGTGCTCAGGGGGCGCCCACCGGGGAGCTGTTTTTT. It encodes CASSAQGAPTGELFF.

The chain uses TRBV19 and TRBJ1-2; no clear D. The CDR3 runs 13 residues. Germline assignment: CDR1 LNHDA and CDR2 SQIVND (reference sequence). Deletions cut 7 bases from V and 3 bases from J, with 12 bases between. CDR3 region: CASKRVGDYGYTF. CDR3 nucleotides: TGTGCCAGTAAGAGGGTTGGGGACTATGGCTACACCTTC.

The gene calls are TRBV9 and TRBJ1-2, with TRBD1 as a possible D gene (6 bases). Germline lookup yields CDR1 SGDLS and CDR2 YYNGEE. V lost 5 bases to trimming and J lost 4 bases, with 21 bases between them. The CDR3 extends over 16 amino acids. The chain's CDR3 is CASRGGGDTGPYGYTF. CDR3 bases: TGTGCCAGCAGGGGAGGGGGGGACACCGGTCCCTATGGCTACACCTTC.

The rearrangement joins TRBV6-5 to TRBJ1-6; 9 bases map to TRBD1. Germline assignment: CDR1 MNHEY and CDR2 SVGAGI. CDR3 length: 14 residues. Trimming removed 10 bases from V and 5 bases from J; junction bases left unmatched: 6. The CDR3 nucleotides are TGTGCCATCCGAACAGGGGGCCATAATTCACCCCTCCACTTT. This encodes CAIRTGGHNSPLHF.

The CDR3 DNA is TGTGCCAGCAGTGAATTTAGCGGGGGGCTACAAGAGACCCAGTACTTC. Translating it yields CASSEFSGGLQETQYF. The chain couples TRBV6-1 to TRBJ2-5; 10 bases are a match to TRBD2. The germline V gene encodes CDR1 MNHNS and CDR2 SASEGT. After removal of 2 bases from V and 2 bases from J, the junction contained 5 bases not matched to a gene. This CDR3 region has 16 residues.

The gene calls are TRBV2 and TRBJ1-2; D unresolved. Trimming took off 1 base at V and 5 bases at J, with 5 bases between the two ends. There are 12 residues in the CDR3. Germline lookup yields CDR1 SNHLY and CDR2 FYNNEI. The CDR3 sequence: CASSEEIYGYTF. Here the CDR3 DNA reads TGTGCCAGCAGTGAAGAAATATATGGCTACACCTTC.